The clone carrying this TCR beta chain has a handful of counts. What it binds is not known. The data were taken from a study of T cells in Graves' hyperthyroidism and ophthalmopathy. Regarding the study as a whole: Stable hyperthyroidism was told apart from ophthalmopathy by a model built on 13 V-J features.

The V gene's germline CDR1 is MNHEY and CDR2 SVGEGT. The ends were cut back, 3 bases at V and 4 bases at J, with 9 bases in the middle. The CDR3 loop spans 13 amino acids. Pregnant or lactating patients were excluded, as were those with uncontrolled infection or other autoimmune disease. When hyperthyroidism was first diagnosed, the blood sample was taken, preceding any ophthalmopathy symptoms. Around 10 ml fresh peripheral blood yielded the PBMCs. RNA transcripts served as the template for amplifying TCR beta CDR3 regions. The HTBI set primed first-round TCR CDR3 RT-PCR. Using its own MiXCR run on the multiplex PCR reads, TCRdb lists one record per CDR3 protein. The sample lists under 300,000 distinct CDR3 sequences; more than 12% were seen once.

Input material: blood. The TCR comes from a middle-aged woman with Graves' hyperthyroidism that later progressed to Graves' ophthalmopathy. The gene calls are TRBV6-2 or TRBV6-3 and TRBJ1-2; D is possibly TRBD1 (5 bases). For the CDR3, the DNA is TGTGCCAGCAGTTATAGGACAAGCTATGGCTACACCTTC. This codes for CASSYRTSYGYTF.